Detailed here is one T cell receptor (beta chain). The source of the sample is a study of regulatory T cells in long-lasting Graves disease. The sample's time point: newly diagnosed GD, antithyroid drugs for less than 3 months. From RNA extracted from PBMCs, the TCR library was made. This CDR3 has 13 amino acids. Germline lookup yields CDR1 MNHEY and CDR2 SVGEGT. V lost 8 bases to trimming and J lost 8 bases; unmatched junction nucleotides: 7. According to the study, TCR beta libraries were built with iRepertoire HTBI primers and CDR3-region Arm-PCR. TCRdb itself ran the multiplex PCR reads through MiXCR, one entry per CDR3 protein. Of over 200,000 distinct CDR3 sequences listed, 18% were seen once; the top ten hold 22%.

The origin of this receptor is a female donor with Graves disease. This material consisted of peripheral blood mononuclear cells (PBMCs), taken at new diagnosis, from a patient treated with antithyroid drugs. This chain joins TRBV6-2 or TRBV6-3 and TRBJ1-4; 8 positions agree with TRBD1. In nucleotides, the CDR3 is TGTGCCAGCGTGGACAGGGCAGGAGAAAAACTGTTTTTT. It translates to CASVDRAGEKLFF.